Detailed here is one TCR beta chain. This specimen comes from a study of OX40 agonist ivuxolimab in advanced cancers. Sequencing used immunoSEQ multiplex PCR; TCRdb keeps in-frame clones, though not all of them. The table records tens of thousands of clones, approximately 90% of them present only once. The V end lost 3 bases, the J end lost 3 bases, and 17 bases lay between the germline ends. The CDR3 length is 15 residues. Germline V gene data show CDR1 as SQVTM and CDR2 as ANQGSEA. The TCR comes from an adult with an advanced solid tumor such as melanoma, head and neck, liver or kidney cancer. Sequencing used CD4+ or CD8+ T cells sorted from blood, obtained in a trial of the OX40 agonist ivuxolimab. The chain uses TRBV29-1 and TRBJ1-2; D not resolved. The CDR3 nucleotides are TGCAGCGTTGATCTGGGCCAGTATAATGACTATGGCTACACCTTC. This codes for CSVDLGQYNDYGYTF.